The clone carrying this T cell receptor beta chain was seen many times. Its cognate antigen is unknown. Individual cDNA molecules (in the library) carried attached unique molecular identifiers. Study processing details: Per sample, the median was around 100,000 TCRs, with values from roughly 23,000 to 700,000. Via MiXCR, TCRdb re-called the RACE reads, giving one row per CDR3 protein. Here the V and J calls rest on TCRdb's processing, not on the authors' analysis. The table lists about 89,000 distinct CDR3 sequences, 13% of them singletons, with approximately 5.2% in the top ten. The data were taken from a study of human T cells and chemical hapten exposure. Study summary: Across samples, TCR yields varied, mostly owing to small differences in pooled library volumes.

Time point described: patch test 3, about 24 weeks after DPC sensitization. Specified treatment: therapeutic diphenylcyclopropenone sensitization with weekly scalp DPC. Study results and limitations: With alopecia, donors may have immune responses unlike healthy people's.

With 3 bases clipped from V and 2 bases from J, the junction kept 4 bases outside the gene matches. The CDR3 is 14 amino acids. Germline V gives CDR1 DFQATT, CDR2 SNEGSKA (reference sequence). Sequences were derived from whole blood, sampled in connection with sensitization to the hapten diphenylcyclopropenone (DPC). The TCR originated in a woman aged 45 to 65 with alopecia areata. Some clones in this sample may be carry-over from other donors' samples. J is TRBJ2-1 and V is TRBV20-1; TRBD2 aligns across 7 bases. In DNA form, the CDR3 reads TGCAGTGCTAGGACGGCGGGGGCCTACAATGAGCAGTTCTTC. As protein: CSARTAGAYNEQFF.